A single sample gave rise to the 14 T cell receptor beta chains below, sequenced in a study of CD8+CD57+ T cells in acquired aplastic anemia. Selection for sequencing was limited to patients who had shown CD8+CD57+ cell expansion by flow cytometry. The TCR beta profiling, which covered VDJ combination and CDR3 sequence, was carried out using genomic DNA as the template. From the reads, TCRdb called clonotypes with MiXCR, one entry per CDR3 protein. The sample gives approximately 200,000 distinct CDR3 sequences, about half of which show up once; just under 20% is in the top ten. Sequencing was performed on sorted CD4+, CD8+, or CD8+CD57+ T cells (not recorded which) from PBMCs. Source of these receptors: a human donor with aplastic anemia.

This clonotype was recorded many times. The rearrangement links TRBV19 to TRBJ2-1, with a tentative D call TRBD1 (6 bases). The CDR3 contains 15 residues. Per the germline V gene, CDR1 is LNHDA and CDR2 is SQIVND (reference sequence). V was pared by 4 bases and J by 5 bases, with 15 bases between. The CDR3 loop reads CASSTRQKGDNEQFF. The DNA of the CDR3 is TGTGCCAGTAGTACCCGACAGAAGGGGGACAATGAGCAGTTCTTC.

This clonotype was seen at least ten times. V is TRBV14 and J is TRBJ2-1; a weak D match, TRBD2 (6 bases). CDR3 length equals 17 residues. CDR1 SGHDN and CDR2 FVKESK come from the germline V gene. The V end was cut by 0 bases, the J end by 6 bases, with 18 bases between. CDR3 in DNA: TGTGCCAGCAGCCAAGATCGTGGGGCCGCGGGGATCAATGAGCAGTTCTTC. Its translation is CASSQDRGAAGINEQFF.

This clonotype appeared many times. The chain couples TRBV9 to TRBJ1-4, with unresolved D. CDR1 SGDLS and CDR2 YYNGEE come from the germline V gene. This CDR3 contains 16 residues. V lost 4 bases, J lost 4 bases, and 17 bases lay in between. The chain's CDR3 is CASSPLGTASNEKLFF. DNA for the CDR3: TGTGCCAGCAGCCCACTGGGAACAGCGAGTAATGAAAAACTGTTTTTT.

The genes are TRBV9 and TRBJ1-3; 8 positions match TRBD1. Germline V gives CDR1 SGDLS, CDR2 YYNGEE. The V gene end was trimmed by 2 bases and the J gene end by 5 bases; junction bases not matched to a gene: 9. CDR3 size: 16 residues. The DNA for the CDR3 is TGTGCCAGCAGCGTTGAACAGGGGGTGTACAGAAACACCATATATTTT. Encoded protein: CASSVEQGVYRNTIYF.

The gene calls are TRBV11-2 and TRBJ1-3; D is unclear. Trimming shortened V by 2 bases and J by 0 bases, and 8 bases separated the two germline ends. This CDR3 region has 15 residues. Germline V CDR1 and CDR2: SGHAT, FQNNGV. The CDR3 DNA follows: TGTGCCAGCAGCTTAACGGGCTCCTCTGGAAACACCATATATTTT. This encodes CASSLTGSSGNTIYF.

The chain uses TRBV10-1 and TRBJ2-2, with D possibly being TRBD1 (6 bases). Germline CDR1 WNHNN, CDR2 SYGVQD (reference sequence). Trimming pared 6 bases from V and 6 bases from J, leaving 8 bases between. The CDR3 is made up of 12 amino acids. This chain's CDR3 is CASRGTSGELFF. Here the CDR3 DNA reads TGCGCCAGCAGGGGGACATCCGGGGAGCTGTTTTTT.

This clonotype was counted many times. This chain joins TRBV7-2 and TRBJ1-6; 9 bases line up with TRBD1. J was trimmed by 6 bases and V by 0 bases; bases with no gene match: 3. The CDR3 has 16 residues. Germline CDR1 SGHTA, CDR2 FQGNSA. CDR3 loop: CASSLAGTGTNSPLHF. As DNA, the CDR3 is TGTGCCAGCAGCTTAGCGGGGACAGGGACTAATTCACCCCTCCACTTT. Full variable domain (rest looked up from reference TRBV7-2 and TRBJ1-6): GAGVSQSPSNKVTEKGKDVELRCDPISGHTALYWYRQSLGQGLEFLIYFQGNSAPDKSGLPSDRFSAERTGGSVSTLTIQRTQQEDSAVYLCASSLAGTGTNSPLHFGNGTRLTVT.

This clonotype has ten or more counts. The chain has TRBV5-6 and TRBJ1-1; D gene ambiguous. The CDR3 covers 15 residues. Germline V gene sequence: CDR1 SGHDT, CDR2 YYEEEE. The V end lost 3 bases, the J end lost 1 base, and 13 bases lay between the germline ends. As DNA, the CDR3 is TGTGCCAGCAGCTATGACCCCTCGGAGAACACTGAAGCTTTCTTT. Protein product: CASSYDPSENTEAFF. Full variable domain (missing parts from reference TRBV5-6 and TRBJ1-1): DAGVTQSPTHLIKTRGQQVTLRCSPKSGHDTVSWYQQALGQGPQFIFQYYEEEERQRGNFPDRFSGHQFPNYSSELNVNALLLGDSALYLCASSYDPSENTEAFFGQGTRLTVV.

This clonotype was seen ten or more times. This chain joins TRBV12-3 or TRBV12-4 and TRBJ1-5, with D possibly TRBD1 on 6 matching bases. V lost 3 bases and J lost 2, with 11 bases in between. The CDR3 covers 15 residues. The CDR3 DNA is TGTGCCAGCAGTTTTAGCAGGGGTGGCAATCAGCCCCAGCATTTT. Protein product: CASSFSRGGNQPQHF.

CDR3 in DNA: TGCAGTGCTCCCCCTCGGACTAGCGGGGACCGCACAGATACGCAGTATTTT. This translates into CSAPPRTSGDRTDTQYF. This chain joins TRBV20-1 and TRBJ2-3, with TRBD2 identical over 12 bases. V lost 5 bases, J lost 1 base, and 10 bases stayed unmatched. Germline CDR1 is DFQATT and CDR2 is SNEGSKA (reference sequence). The CDR3 covers 17 residues.

The sample holds many counts of this clonotype. The V gene is TRBV7-3, the J gene TRBJ2-2, with 8 positions matching TRBD1. The junction had 2 bases not matched to a gene; V was cut back by 2 bases and J by 3 bases. The V gene's germline CDR1 is SGHTA and CDR2 FQGTGA. The CDR3 is made up of 15 amino acids. CDR3 bases: TGTGCCAGCAGCTTAGGACAGGGAGACACCGGGGAGCTGTTTTTT. It codes for CASSLGQGDTGELFF.

The table lists this clonotype with many counts. The chain combines TRBV6-1 with TRBJ2-6; the match to TRBD1 covers 10 bases. CDR3 length: 17 residues. Germline V gene data show CDR1 as MNHNS and CDR2 as SASEGT. V shed 10 bases and J 1 base; nucleotides not matched to a gene: 10. CDR3 sequence: CATPRDRGTSGANVLTF. CDR3 bases: TGTGCCACCCCTAGGGACAGGGGTACGTCTGGGGCCAACGTCCTGACTTTC.

This clonotype appeared a few times. A read error may explain this, as a much larger clone is one base away. The J gene is TRBJ1-1, the V gene TRBV14; no reliable D call. The V gene's germline CDR1 is SGHDN and CDR2 FVKESK. The CDR3 has 13 amino acids. V was shortened by 1 base and J by 10 bases, with 13 bases between the two germline ends. This CDR3 is CASSQGLGRVAFF. The DNA for the CDR3 is TGTGCCAGCAGCCAAGGTCTTGGTCGCGTAGCTTTCTTT. Together with reference TRBV14 and TRBJ1-1, the CDR3 gives the full variable domain: EAGVTQFPSHSVIEKGQTVTLRCDPISGHDNLYWYRRVMGKEIKFLLHFVKESKQDESGMPNNRFLAERTGGTYSTLKVQPAELEDSGVYFCASSQGLGRVAFFGQGTRLTVV.

This clonotype was observed at least ten times. The rearrangement links TRBV20-1 to TRBJ1-2, with TRBD1 identical over 8 bases. The CDR3 has 16 residues. V gave up 0 bases and J gave up 4 bases; unmatched junction bases: 10. Germline V lookup: CDR1 DFQATT, CDR2 SNEGSKA (reference sequence). The CDR3 sequence: CSARDPFRQGRYGYTF. The CDR3 DNA follows: TGCAGTGCTAGAGATCCATTTCGACAGGGGCGCTATGGCTACACCTTC.